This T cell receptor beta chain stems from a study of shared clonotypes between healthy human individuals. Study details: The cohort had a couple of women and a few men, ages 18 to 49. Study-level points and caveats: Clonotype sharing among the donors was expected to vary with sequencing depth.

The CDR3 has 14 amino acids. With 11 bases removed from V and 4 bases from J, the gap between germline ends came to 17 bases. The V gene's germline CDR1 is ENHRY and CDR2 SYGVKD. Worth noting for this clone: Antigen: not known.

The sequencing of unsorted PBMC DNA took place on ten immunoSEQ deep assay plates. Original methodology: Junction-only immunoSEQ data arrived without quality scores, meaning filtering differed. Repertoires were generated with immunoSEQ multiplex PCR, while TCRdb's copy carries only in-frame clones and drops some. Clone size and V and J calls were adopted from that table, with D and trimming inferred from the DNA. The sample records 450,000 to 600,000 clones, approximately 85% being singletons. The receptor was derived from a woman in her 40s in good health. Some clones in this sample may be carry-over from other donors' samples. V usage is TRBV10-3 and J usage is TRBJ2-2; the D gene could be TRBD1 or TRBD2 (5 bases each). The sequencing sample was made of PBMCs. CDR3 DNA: TGTGCCTCTGCTGGGGGAGAGGGCACCGGGGAGCTGTTTTTT. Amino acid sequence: CASAGGEGTGELFF.